This T cell receptor beta chain was obtained from a study of beta chain features in type 1 diabetes. Trimming took off 10 bases at V and 3 bases at J, with 21 bases between the two ends. Germline lookup yields CDR1 MNHEY and CDR2 SVGAGI. The CDR3 sequence is 15 residues long. The investigators reverse transcribed all of the isolated RNA, so they sequenced expressed TCRB transcripts. Only in-frame clones appear in the TCRdb table, and some are missing; sequencing was by immunoSEQ multiplex PCR. The sample contains about 620,000 clones, about 14% of which appear only once. J is TRBJ1-2 and V is TRBV6-5; D is perhaps TRBD1 (6 bases). This TCR came from a man younger than 35 in good health. The sample consisted of naive CD4+ T cells from blood. CDR3 region: CAIRGGSAHDYGYTF. CDR3 nucleotides: TGTGCCATCAGGGGAGGGTCAGCCCATGACTATGGCTACACCTTC.